This TCR beta chain was captured by sequencing in a study of cytomegalovirus exposure and HLA in healthy donors. About the research overall: An earlier analysis found roughly 100 million unique TCR beta sequences from 150 million to 200 million T cells.

Note on this clone: Its target is not known.

The germline V and J ends were trimmed by 0 bases and 1 base, with 10 bases remaining between them. The CDR3 extends over 15 amino acids. It was with 60 Vbeta and 13 Jbeta primers that the PCR ran. Some clones are missing from TCRdb's copy, which holds only in-frame ones; the method was immunoSEQ multiplex PCR. The data hold more than 150,000 clones, with around 79% observed a single time. Overall study findings and caveats: Among TCR beta chains of equal frequency, HLA-associated ones were more clonally expanded in a later analysis. For most TCR beta V segments, an earlier analysis put the productive rate at about 87% or about 30% of the time. TCR sequences were mostly rare, though some public TCRs occurred in many donors.

Sequencing was carried out using PBMCs. J is TRBJ1-1 and V is TRBV5-3; D is undetermined. TRBV5-3 is noted as an ORF with a role that remains uncertain. This receptor was identified in a man in his fifties or sixties in good health and CMV-seropositive. The CDR3 DNA reads TGTGCCAGAAGCTTGGAAAACACCCCGAACACTGAAGCTTTCTTT. This sequence encodes CARSLENTPNTEAFF.